This T cell receptor beta chain was recovered during a study of cytomegalovirus exposure and HLA in healthy donors. Regarding this clone: As yet, its antigen is unknown.

CDR3 length: 13 amino acids. V was clipped by 2 bases and J by 7 bases, with 9 bases between them. The germline CDR1 and CDR2 sequences are SGHAT and FQDESV (reference sequence). Study conclusions and caveats: Segments of the TCR beta V type were, in most cases, productive about 90% or about 30% of the time in an earlier analysis.

PCR used 60 Vbeta primers and 13 Jbeta primers. In the original analysis: Counted up in a later analysis, unique TCR beta chains came to around 80 million, with around 10 million shared. This table comes from immunoSEQ multiplex PCR, and its TCRdb copy is limited to in-frame clones, with some not included. V and J calls and clone size follow that table, whereas D and trimming were derived from the DNA. The sample shows over 90,000 clones, 65% to 80% of them seen only once. This chain connects TRBV11-1 to TRBJ2-1; D remains ambiguous. What was sequenced was PBMCs. This TCR was recovered from a woman under 30 in good health and CMV-seropositive. The CDR3 DNA reads as TGTGCCAGCAGCTTAATCGGTGTAAATGAGCAGTTCTTC. It specifies CASSLIGVNEQFF.